The 31 T cell receptor beta chains listed next were all sequenced from one sample in a study of identical twins. TCRdb itself ran the 5' RACE reads through MiXCR, one entry per CDR3 protein. The sample includes around 200,000 distinct CDR3 sequences, roughly 9.4% of them seen just once. The material sequenced was memory (CD45RO+) T cells sorted from blood. These receptors originate from a young woman in good health.

A remark on this clonotype: A much more abundant neighbour one base away suggests this may be a read error. V gene TRBV29-1 combines with J gene TRBJ2-7, with D unclear. This CDR3 is 10 amino acids long. V was shortened by 6 bases and J by 5 bases, with 8 bases between the two germline ends. Germline V gene sequence: CDR1 SQVTM, CDR2 ANQGSEA. CDR3: CSVYRDEQYF. The CDR3 DNA is TGCAGCGTCTACCGGGACGAGCAGTACTTC.

The J gene is TRBJ2-7, the V gene TRBV6-6, with TRBD1 matching over 7 bases. J was trimmed by 4 bases and V by 7 bases; bases with no gene match: 7. The CDR3 spans 13 residues. Germline V gene sequence: CDR1 MNHNY, CDR2 SVGAGI (reference sequence). The CDR3 loop is CASTTGTVYEQYF. For the CDR3, the DNA is TGTGCCAGCACCACAGGGACAGTGTACGAGCAGTACTTC.

This clonotype was recorded many times. V is TRBV12-3 or TRBV12-4 and J is TRBJ2-4; 9 nucleotides agree with TRBD1. The CDR3 sequence is 14 residues long. Unmatched junction bases numbered 5, after V lost 4 bases and J lost 7 bases. DNA of the CDR3: TGTGCCAGCAGTTGGGGACAGGGCGGGAACATTCAGTACTTC. As protein: CASSWGQGGNIQYF.

This chain connects TRBV11-2 to TRBJ1-1; D gene uncertain. This CDR3 comprises 15 residues. V was clipped by 1 base and J by 5 bases, with 14 bases between them. Germline V gene data show CDR1 as SGHAT and CDR2 as FQNNGV. The CDR3 protein is CASSLGVAGGTEAFF. The CDR3 bases are TGTGCCAGCAGCTTAGGAGTGGCAGGTGGGACTGAAGCTTTCTTT.

Many counts were recorded for this clonotype. The gene calls are TRBV4-3 and TRBJ2-7; TRBD1 agrees at 8 bases. CDR3 length: 16 residues. Unmatched junction bases numbered 8, after V lost 1 base and J lost 3 bases. Germline CDR1 reads LGHNA; CDR2 reads YSLEER. The CDR3 region is CASSQGSDRVIYEQYF. In DNA, the CDR3 is TGCGCCAGCAGCCAAGGGTCGGACAGGGTCATCTACGAGCAGTACTTC.

Ten or more counts support this clonotype. CDR3 loop: CASLSGEGGKQFF. In nucleotides, the CDR3 is TGTGCCAGCTTGTCCGGAGAGGGGGGGAAGCAGTTCTTC. This chain uses TRBV12-3 or TRBV12-4 with TRBJ2-1; D is possibly TRBD2 (7 bases). V was cut by 8 bases and J by 11 bases, with 19 bases left in between. The CDR3 runs 13 residues.

The chain combines TRBV6-1 with TRBJ2-1, with TRBD2 matching 7 bases. The CDR3 runs to 14 residues. Germline V CDR1 and CDR2: MNHNS, SASEGT. With V trimmed by 6 bases and J by 10 bases, 12 bases remained unmatched. CDR3 region: CASSTWGEGPEQFF. The CDR3 bases are TGTGCCAGCAGCACTTGGGGGGAGGGGCCCGAGCAGTTCTTC.

The chain links TRBV29-1 to TRBJ2-1; TRBD2 matches 9 bases. This CDR3 comprises 13 residues. Germline CDR1 and CDR2: SQVTM and ANQGSEA. Trimming cost V 6 bases and J 4 bases; bases outside gene matches: 4. The CDR3 is CSVLAGAYNEQFF. CDR3 DNA: TGCAGCGTACTAGCGGGCGCATACAATGAGCAGTTCTTC.

This clonotype was counted between two and nine times. This rearrangement joins TRBV20-1 to TRBJ2-7, with 8 bases aligning to TRBD1. With V trimmed by 7 bases and J by 0 bases, 5 bases remained unmatched. The V gene's germline CDR1 is DFQATT and CDR2 SNEGSKA (reference sequence). The CDR3 has 13 residues. Here the CDR3 reads CSGYRGSSYEQYF. Written as DNA, the CDR3 is TGCAGTGGGTACAGGGGGAGCTCCTACGAGCAGTACTTC.

Only a few counts were recorded for this clonotype. V and J are TRBV20-1 and TRBJ2-3; 7 nucleotides agree with TRBD2. This CDR3 is built from 12 residues. Unmatched junction bases numbered 3, after V lost 3 bases and J lost 6 bases. Looked up from germline, CDR1 is DFQATT and CDR2 is SNEGSKA (reference sequence). CDR3 amino acids: CSASSGGDTQYF. The CDR3 DNA is TGCAGTGCTAGCTCCGGGGGGGATACGCAGTATTTT.

The V call is TRBV25-1, the J call TRBJ1-6; a possible D gene is TRBD1 (6 bases). This CDR3 has 16 amino acids. V dropped 2 bases and J dropped 6 bases, with 14 bases sitting between them. Germline V gene sequence: CDR1 MGHDK, CDR2 SYGVNS. The CDR3 DNA is TGTGCCAGCAGTGAACCCGAGACAGGCCCTAATTCACCCCTCCACTTT. Amino acid sequence: CASSEPETGPNSPLHF.

The rearrangement links TRBV20-1 to TRBJ1-1; D gene uncertain. From germline, CDR1 is DFQATT and CDR2 SNEGSKA (reference sequence). Deletions cut 5 bases from V and 1 base from J, with 14 bases between. The CDR3 is 14 amino acids. The CDR3 bases are TGCAGTGCTCAGTCTTGGGGAACGAACACTGAAGCTTTCTTT. Amino acids: CSAQSWGTNTEAFF.

The chain couples TRBV6-5 to TRBJ1-5; D is uncertain. This CDR3 is 15 amino acids long. The V gene's germline CDR1 is MNHEY and CDR2 SVGAGI. Trimming took off 0 bases at V and 4 bases at J, with 10 bases between the two ends. In DNA, the CDR3 is TGTGCCAGCAGTTACTCGGGGAGACAAAATCAGCCCCAGCATTTT. Its protein is CASSYSGRQNQPQHF.

The genes are TRBV7-9 and TRBJ2-3; 7 nucleotides agree with TRBD1. V lost 3 bases and J lost 2; bases outside the gene matches: 11. The CDR3 covers 17 residues. CDR1 is SEHNR and CDR2 is FQNEAQ in the germline V gene (reference sequence). The CDR3 is CASSFPVSDRYTDTQYF. In nucleotides, the CDR3 is TGTGCCAGCAGCTTCCCCGTCTCGGACAGGTACACAGATACGCAGTATTTT.

The rearrangement uses TRBV6-1 and TRBJ1-1; D is possibly TRBD1 (5 bases). V lost 6 bases, J lost 3 bases, and 14 bases lay in between. Germline V gene lookup returns CDR1 MNHNS and CDR2 SASEGT. The CDR3 sequence is 14 residues long. The CDR3 DNA reads TGTGCCAGCAGGGGGTCGGCAGGGTACACTGAAGCTTTCTTT. Protein sequence: CASRGSAGYTEAFF.

The CDR3 coding sequence is TGCGCCAGCAGCTGGGGACGTACTTCATCCTACGAGCAGTACTTC. Translating it yields CASSWGRTSSYEQYF. This rearrangement joins TRBV5-1 to TRBJ2-7; D might be TRBD1 or TRBD2, each matching 5 bases. V gave up 3 bases and J gave up 1 base, with 14 bases separating them. Germline lookup yields CDR1 SGHRS and CDR2 YFSETQ. This CDR3 is built from 15 residues.

The sample holds a few counts of this clonotype. The chain carries TRBV12-3 or TRBV12-4 and TRBJ2-7; D is undetermined. The ends were cut back, 6 bases at V and 4 bases at J, with 16 bases in the middle. This CDR3 comprises 14 residues. CDR3 sequence reads: CASSLTDFSYEQYF. The CDR3 nucleotides read TGTGCCAGCAGCCTCACCGACTTTAGTTACGAGCAGTACTTC.

This sequence joins TRBV3-1 and TRBJ2-2; D remains ambiguous. The CDR3 length is 21 residues. Trimming took off 0 bases at V and 0 bases at J, with 23 bases between the two ends. From germline, CDR1 is LGHDT and CDR2 YNNKEL (reference sequence). Here the CDR3 DNA reads TGTGCCAGCAGCCAAGATTGGGCTAGTAATCGCATGAGTGCGAACACCGGGGAGCTGTTTTTT. It is translated as CASSQDWASNRMSANTGELFF. Supplemented by reference TRBV3-1 and TRBJ2-2, the full variable domain reads DTAVSQTPKYLVTQMGNDKSIKCEQNLGHDTMYWYKQDSKKFLKIMFSYNNKELIINETVPNRFSPKSPDKAHLNLHINSLELGDSAVYFCASSQDWASNRMSANTGELFFGEGSRLTVL.

This clonotype has only a few counts. The chain employs TRBV5-6 and TRBJ2-1; a possible D gene is TRBD2 (5 bases). This CDR3 comprises 15 residues. V was clipped by 5 bases and J by 9 bases, with 21 bases between them. Germline CDR1 SGHDT, CDR2 YYEEEE. The CDR3: CASSYYRAEIGEQFF. The CDR3 DNA sequence: TGTGCCAGCAGTTACTATCGAGCGGAGATTGGTGAGCAGTTCTTC.

This clonotype was counted only a few times. The rearrangement links TRBV12-3 or TRBV12-4 to TRBJ1-6; 7 bases fit TRBD1. Trimming took 2 bases from V and 10 from J; bases not matched to a gene: 5. This CDR3 spans 14 amino acids. The chain's CDR3 is CASSLNRGRSPLHF. CDR3 sequence (DNA): TGTGCCAGCAGTTTAAACAGGGGTCGGTCACCCCTCCACTTT.

This clonotype was counted between two and nine times. The CDR3 region has the DNA TGTGCCAGCAGCGTCGGGACTAGCGGGAGGATCTCCTACAATGAGCAGTTCTTC. It encodes CASSVGTSGRISYNEQFF. V gene TRBV9 combines with J gene TRBJ2-1; 15 bases agree with TRBD2. Per the germline V gene, CDR1 is SGDLS and CDR2 is YYNGEE. The CDR3 is made up of 18 amino acids. Unmatched junction bases numbered 3, after V lost 2 bases and J lost 0 bases.

The chain recombines TRBV11-1 with TRBJ2-4, with TRBD1 as a possible D gene (7 bases). Trimming took off 5 bases at V and 1 base at J, with 21 bases between the two ends. Germline V gene sequence: CDR1 SGHAT, CDR2 FQDESV (reference sequence). There are 18 residues in the CDR3. CDR3 residues: CASSKNRGWDFAKNIQYF. CDR3 DNA: TGTGCCAGCAGCAAAAACAGGGGATGGGACTTTGCCAAAAACATTCAGTACTTC.

V and J are TRBV9 and TRBJ2-7; D is unclear. This CDR3 is built from 15 residues. V lost 0 bases and J lost 0, with 10 bases in between. The germline gives CDR1 SGDLS, CDR2 YYNGEE. CDR3 nucleotide sequence: TGTGCCAGCAGCGTAGGGCAGGCAAGCTCCTACGAGCAGTACTTC. The encoded protein is CASSVGQASSYEQYF.

The gene calls are TRBV7-3 and TRBJ2-2, with D possibly TRBD1 on 5 matching bases. The V gene lost 0 bases and the J gene lost 6 bases, with 8 bases spanning the gap. From germline, CDR1 is SGHTA and CDR2 FQGTGA. CDR3 length: 14 residues. The CDR3 protein is CASSLTQGAGELFF. Here the CDR3 DNA reads TGTGCCAGCAGCTTAACCCAGGGCGCCGGGGAGCTGTTTTTT. Filled out from reference TRBV7-3 and TRBJ2-2, the complete variable domain reads GAGVSQTPSNKVTEKGKYVELRCDPISGHTALYWYRQSLGQGPEFLIYFQGTGAADDSGLPNDRFFAVRPEGSVSTLKIQRTERGDSAVYLCASSLTQGAGELFFGEGSRLTVL.

The V call is TRBV5-1, the J call TRBJ2-1; D not resolved. Deletions cut 0 bases from V and 0 bases from J, with 13 bases between. The CDR3 has 17 residues. The germline CDR1 and CDR2 sequences are SGHRS and YFSETQ. In DNA form, the CDR3 reads TGCGCCAGCAGCTTGGAAGAGGCGGCGGCCTCCTACAATGAGCAGTTCTTC. Translating it yields CASSLEEAAASYNEQFF.

This clonotype was seen a few times. The chain combines TRBV2 with TRBJ2-7; D not certain. The CDR3 length is 13 residues. V lost 7 bases to trimming and J lost 6 bases, with 16 bases between them. Germline V gene lookup returns CDR1 SNHLY and CDR2 FYNNEI. CDR3 protein: CASNYDHRPEQYF. The CDR3 nucleotides are TGTGCCAGCAACTATGACCACCGTCCCGAGCAGTACTTC.

The rearrangement joins TRBV5-1 to TRBJ2-1, with 9 positions matching TRBD1. V gave up 4 bases and J gave up 7 bases; unmatched junction bases: 12. This CDR3 spans 16 amino acids. Germline V lookup: CDR1 SGHRS, CDR2 YFSETQ. The CDR3 sequence: CASSGGVRTGVNEQFF. CDR3 in DNA: TGCGCCAGCAGCGGGGGGGTCAGGACAGGGGTAAATGAGCAGTTCTTC.

The chain links TRBV11-2 to TRBJ2-7, with 7 positions matching TRBD2. Unmatched junction bases numbered 13, after V lost 6 bases and J lost 5 bases. From germline, CDR1 is SGHAT and CDR2 FQNNGV. CDR3 length: 15 residues. CDR3 sequence: CASRGYAGEMDEQYF. Here the CDR3 DNA reads TGTGCCAGCAGGGGCTATGCGGGAGAAATGGACGAGCAGTACTTC.

This clonotype was observed at least ten times. CDR3 DNA sequence: TGTGCCAGCAGGAAGACCCGGGGGACTGAAGAGACCCAGTACTTC. Protein product: CASRKTRGTEETQYF. The chain recombines TRBV12-3 or TRBV12-4 with TRBJ2-5, with D maybe TRBD2 (6 bases). V lost 6 bases and J lost 3, with 17 bases in between. The CDR3 loop spans 15 amino acids.

This clonotype was counted at least ten times. The rearrangement uses TRBV5-1 and TRBJ1-2; a weak D match, TRBD1 (5 bases). V was cut by 4 bases and J by 8 bases, with 12 bases left in between. The CDR3 length is 12 residues. Germline V gives CDR1 SGHRS, CDR2 YFSETQ. The CDR3 loop reads CASSQQRGGYTF. CDR3 sequence (DNA): TGCGCCAGCAGCCAGCAGAGGGGAGGCTACACCTTC.

The chain has TRBV10-1 and TRBJ2-5, with D perhaps assigned TRBD1 or TRBD2 (5 bases each). This CDR3 is 13 amino acids long. The germline V gene has CDR1 WNHNN and CDR2 SYGVQD (reference sequence). Between the trimmed V and J ends, which lost 5 bases and 5 bases, there was a span of 12 bases. The CDR3 here is CASSRGVGETQYF. The DNA of the CDR3 is TGCGCCAGCAGTCGGGGCGTGGGGGAGACCCAGTACTTC.